This T cell receptor (beta chain) originates from a study of blood T cell repertoires in COVID-19. For the study at large: Donors in the United States, Italy and Spain gave samples during acute or convalescent COVID-19. Sources were T cells, B-cell-depleted T cells, or PBMCs; the material itself was cDNA or gDNA.

Per the original methods: It was from reference gene primer amplification that nucleated cell counts were estimated. Sequencing used immunoSEQ multiplex PCR; TCRdb keeps in-frame clones, though not all of them. V, J and clone size are those of that table, while D and trimming were read from the DNA. Found here are approximately 260,000 clones, about 86% of them singletons; the top ten hold 3.6%. The CDR3 extends over 13 amino acids. The germline CDR1 and CDR2 sequences are SGHRS and YFSETQ. Trimming left V 4 bases short and J 2 bases short, with 9 bases between. This chain uses TRBV5-1 with TRBJ1-1; TRBD1 might be the D (6 bases). The receptor was derived from a man between 18 and 29 years old with active or convalescent COVID-19. The sequenced sample consisted of peripheral blood. In DNA, the CDR3 is TGCGCCAGCAGCCCACAGGGAAACACTGAAGCTTTCTTT. Translating gives CASSPQGNTEAFF.